One and the same sample provided the 17 T cell receptor beta chains below, sequenced in a study of CD8 T cells in ankylosing spondylitis. TCRdb re-called the 5' RACE reads with MiXCR, one entry per CDR3 protein. The top ten hold approximately 6.6% of the sample, which has roughly 200,000 distinct CDR3 sequences, more than 25% seen once. Sequencing was carried out using blood, either unsorted or a sorted T cell fraction (not recorded which). The receptors originated from a male donor with ankylosing spondylitis or in good health (not recorded which).

This clonotype was detected many times. The V gene is TRBV5-1, the J gene TRBJ2-2; 7 bases map to TRBD2. This CDR3 is 18 amino acids long. J lost 5 bases, V lost 0 bases, and 13 bases had no gene match. Per germline, CDR1 SGHRS and CDR2 YFSETQ. The CDR3 nucleotides are TGCGCCAGCAGCTTGGCCCCATTGGCGGGAGACACGACCGGGGAGCTGTTTTTT. It specifies CASSLAPLAGDTTGELFF.

The sample holds a few counts of this clonotype. V and J are TRBV29-1 and TRBJ2-1, with TRBD1 as a possible D gene (6 bases). Germline V gene data show CDR1 as SQVTM and CDR2 as ANQGSEA. The CDR3 consists of 14 residues. The V end lost 4 bases, the J end lost 6 bases, and 16 bases lay between the germline ends. In DNA, the CDR3 is TGCAGCGTTGTCCGCTATAAGGGGGTCAATGAGCAGTTCTTC. Protein: CSVVRYKGVNEQFF.

The J gene is TRBJ1-2, the V gene TRBV28, with D uncertain. The V gene's germline CDR1 is MDHEN and CDR2 SYDVKM. Trimming removed 6 bases from V and 6 bases from J, with 14 bases in between. This CDR3 comprises 13 residues. The CDR3 spells CASSGNRRDGYTF. DNA of the CDR3: TGTGCCAGCAGCGGGAACAGAAGGGATGGCTACACCTTC.

This clonotype was observed many times. The rearrangement uses TRBV4-1 and TRBJ2-1; TRBD2 matches at 14 bases. The CDR3 covers 16 residues. Looked up from germline, CDR1 is MGHRA and CDR2 is YSYEKL. V shed 5 bases, J shed 10 bases, and the junction held 10 bases outside the gene matches. This CDR3 reads CASSSGLAGAEWEQFF. The CDR3 DNA reads as TGCGCCAGCAGCTCGGGACTAGCGGGAGCGGAATGGGAGCAGTTCTTC.

This clonotype came up many times. The V gene is TRBV5-1, the J gene TRBJ1-1; D unresolved. There are 14 residues in the CDR3. The germline V gene encodes CDR1 SGHRS and CDR2 YFSETQ. Trimming cost V 0 bases and J 0 bases, with 6 bases left between them. CDR3 sequence: CASSLAQVNTEAFF. DNA for the CDR3: TGCGCCAGCAGCTTGGCCCAGGTGAACACTGAAGCTTTCTTT.

The CDR3 DNA is TGTGCCAGCAGTTACTCGGCGGGCCGGAACACAGATACGCAGTATTTT. Its protein product is CASSYSAGRNTDTQYF. J is TRBJ2-3 and V is TRBV6-5, with a possible D match to TRBD2 (5 bases). Looked up from germline, CDR1 is MNHEY and CDR2 is SVGAGI. Trimming removed 0 bases at V and 2 bases at J, with 12 bases between. This CDR3 contains 16 residues.

This clonotype was seen only a few times. The V gene is TRBV2, the J gene TRBJ2-1, with 7 nucleotides matching TRBD2. V was pared by 4 bases and J by 8 bases, with 5 bases of the junction left unmatched. The CDR3 has 13 residues. Germline V gene data show CDR1 as SNHLY and CDR2 as FYNNEI. The CDR3 coding sequence is TGTGCCAGCAGTGTTAACAGCGGGGATGAGCAGTTCTTC. The encoded protein is CASSVNSGDEQFF. The full variable domain, completed using reference TRBV2 and TRBJ2-1, is EPEVTQTPSHQVTQMGQEVILRCVPISNHLYFYWYRQILGQKVEFLVSFYNNEISEKSEIFDDQFSVERPDGSNFTLKIRSTKLEDSAMYFCASSVNSGDEQFFGPGTRLTVL.

CDR3: CSAQGTGLETQYF. The CDR3, as DNA: TGCAGTGCGCAAGGGACAGGCTTAGAGACCCAGTACTTC. This chain joins TRBV20-1 and TRBJ2-5; 8 nucleotides align to TRBD1. Germline trimming cut 6 bases from V and 4 bases from J; bases unmatched to any gene: 7. The germline CDR1 and CDR2 sequences are DFQATT and SNEGSKA (reference sequence). This CDR3 is built from 13 residues.

This clonotype was seen many times. The V gene is TRBV12-3 or TRBV12-4, the J gene TRBJ2-5, with 7 bases aligning to TRBD2. V was pared by 4 bases and J by 5 bases, with 7 bases of the junction left unmatched. The length of the CDR3 is 14 residues. This CDR3 is CASSSSGSGETQYF. CDR3 DNA: TGTGCCAGCAGTTCTAGCGGCAGCGGGGAGACCCAGTACTTC.

The chain combines TRBV20-1 with TRBJ2-2, with TRBD2 as a possible D gene (6 bases). The V gene's germline CDR1 is DFQATT and CDR2 SNEGSKA (reference sequence). The V end lost 3 bases, the J end lost 2 bases, and 16 bases lay between the germline ends. The CDR3 covers 16 residues. Written as DNA, the CDR3 is TGCAGTGCTAGCTGGCCGGGAGCGTCCAACACCGGGGAGCTGTTTTTT. Translating it yields CSASWPGASNTGELFF.

This clonotype was detected many times. The V and J genes are TRBV3-1 and TRBJ2-1; 12 bases agree with TRBD2. J lost 4 bases, V lost 5 bases, and 6 bases had no gene match. CDR3 size: 16 residues. Germline V gene lookup returns CDR1 LGHDT and CDR2 YNNKEL (reference sequence). The CDR3 reads CASSYGLAGRYNEQFF. The CDR3 bases are TGTGCCAGCAGCTACGGACTAGCGGGGCGATACAATGAGCAGTTCTTC.

This clonotype was counted at least ten times. V gene TRBV20-1 combines with J gene TRBJ2-1; D gene ambiguous. V dropped 4 bases and J dropped 4 bases, with 8 bases sitting between them. The CDR3 covers 12 residues. Germline lookup yields CDR1 DFQATT and CDR2 SNEGSKA (reference sequence). CDR3: CSATKIYNEQFF. The DNA of the CDR3 is TGCAGTGCTACTAAGATTTACAATGAGCAGTTCTTC.

The table lists this clonotype with many counts. The chain uses TRBV5-5 and TRBJ2-3; 11 bases align to TRBD2. The CDR3 has 18 amino acids. CDR1 is SGHKS and CDR2 is YYEKEE in the germline V gene (reference sequence). Trimming at V came to 4 bases and at J to 2 bases, leaving 12 bases not matched to a gene. This CDR3 reads CASSPGTSGNYPTDTQYF. The CDR3 region has the DNA TGTGCCAGCAGCCCCGGGACTAGCGGAAACTACCCCACAGATACGCAGTATTTT.

The rearrangement uses TRBV20-1 and TRBJ2-3; 13 bases map to TRBD2. The CDR3 is 16 residues long. Germline-derived CDR1 and CDR2 are DFQATT and SNEGSKA (reference sequence). V lost 6 bases, J lost 2 bases, and 8 bases stayed unmatched. Written as DNA, the CDR3 is TGCAGTGCCAGCCGACTAGCGGGAGGCTACACAGATACGCAGTATTTT. Residues: CSASRLAGGYTDTQYF.

This clonotype was found a few times. The CDR3 loop is CASSLVSGQTKGEQYF. The CDR3 DNA reads as TGTGCCAGCAGCTTAGTGTCCGGACAGACTAAGGGCGAGCAGTACTTC. V gene TRBV7-9 combines with J gene TRBJ2-7, with D maybe TRBD1 (6 bases). CDR1 and CDR2 (germline): SEHNR, FQNEAQ (reference sequence). Trimming removed 1 base at V and 6 bases at J, with 19 bases between. This CDR3 is built from 16 residues.

This clonotype was observed a single time. The chain couples TRBV4-1 to TRBJ2-5, with TRBD2 as a possible D gene (6 bases). This CDR3 contains 15 residues. V was clipped by 1 base and J by 4 bases, with 13 bases between them. Per germline, CDR1 MGHRA and CDR2 YSYEKL. CDR3 loop: CASSQVGRMAETQYF. The CDR3 DNA is TGCGCCAGCAGCCAAGTAGGGAGGATGGCAGAGACCCAGTACTTC.

This chain uses TRBV20-1 with TRBJ2-3; D not resolved. Germline V gives CDR1 DFQATT, CDR2 SNEGSKA (reference sequence). CDR3 length: 12 amino acids. The V end lost 5 bases, the J end lost 3 bases, and 9 bases lay between the germline ends. In nucleotides, the CDR3 is TGCAGTGCTGGCCGCCAGACAGATACGCAGTATTTT. This codes for CSAGRQTDTQYF.